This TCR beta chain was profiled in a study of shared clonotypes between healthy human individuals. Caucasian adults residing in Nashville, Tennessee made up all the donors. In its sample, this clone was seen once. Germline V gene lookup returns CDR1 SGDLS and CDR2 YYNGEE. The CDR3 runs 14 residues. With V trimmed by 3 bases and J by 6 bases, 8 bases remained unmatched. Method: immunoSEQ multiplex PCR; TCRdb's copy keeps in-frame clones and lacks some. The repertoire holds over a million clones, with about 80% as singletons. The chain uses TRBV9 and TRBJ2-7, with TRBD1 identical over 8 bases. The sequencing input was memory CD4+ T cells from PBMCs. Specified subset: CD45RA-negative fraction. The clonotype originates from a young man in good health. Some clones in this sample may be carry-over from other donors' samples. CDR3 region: CASSAGQVRLEQYF. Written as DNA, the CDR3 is TGTGCCAGCAGCGCGGGACAGGTTAGGCTCGAGCAGTACTTC.